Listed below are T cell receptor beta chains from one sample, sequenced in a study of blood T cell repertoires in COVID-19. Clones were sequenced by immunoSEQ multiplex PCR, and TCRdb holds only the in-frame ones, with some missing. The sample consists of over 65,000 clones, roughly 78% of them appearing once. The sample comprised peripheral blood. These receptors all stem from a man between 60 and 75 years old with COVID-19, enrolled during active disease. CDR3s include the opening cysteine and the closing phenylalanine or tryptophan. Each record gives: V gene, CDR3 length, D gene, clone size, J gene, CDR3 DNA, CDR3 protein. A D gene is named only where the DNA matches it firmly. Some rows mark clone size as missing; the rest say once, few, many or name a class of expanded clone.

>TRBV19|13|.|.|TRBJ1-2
TGTGCCAGTAGTATAGGAGAAAACTATGGCTACACCTTC
CASSIGENYGYTF
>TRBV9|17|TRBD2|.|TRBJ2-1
TGTGCCAGCAGCGACCCTACGGGACTAGCGGGAGCCGAGGAGCAGTTCTTC
CASSDPTGLAGAEEQFF
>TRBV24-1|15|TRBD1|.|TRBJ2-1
TGTGCCACCAGTGCCCCCGGGACAGGGCACAATGAGCAGTTCTTC
CATSAPGTGHNEQFF
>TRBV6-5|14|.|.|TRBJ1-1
TGTGCCAGCAGTAACGCCAGGGGTTTTGGTGAAGCTTTCTTT
CASSNARGFGEAFF
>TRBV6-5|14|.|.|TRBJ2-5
TGTGCCAGCAGTTACTCGGAGGTTGGGGAGACCCAGTACTTC
CASSYSEVGETQYF
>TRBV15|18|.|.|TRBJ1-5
TGTGCCACCAGCAGACCCCTAGGTACGCAGCAGGGTAATCAGCCCCAGCATTTT
CATSRPLGTQQGNQPQHF
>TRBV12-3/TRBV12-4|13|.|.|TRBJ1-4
TGTGCCAGCAGTTTGCAGGGTAATGAAAAACTGTTTTTT
CASSLQGNEKLFF
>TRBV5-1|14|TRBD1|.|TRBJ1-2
TGCGCCAGCAGCTTGGCCGGACAGGGGGAAGGCTACACCTTC
CASSLAGQGEGYTF
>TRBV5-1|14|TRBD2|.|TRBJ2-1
TGCGCCAGCAGCTCTAGCGGGGACTACAATGAGCAGTTCTTC
CASSSSGDYNEQFF
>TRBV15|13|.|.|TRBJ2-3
TGTGCCACCAGCAGAGATCGGGTGGATACGCAGTATTTT
CATSRDRVDTQYF
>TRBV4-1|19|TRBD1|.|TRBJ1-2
TGCGCCAGCAGCCCAAAATCTGTATGGGGACAGGGGGTCGGCTATGGCTACACCTTC
CASSPKSVWGQGVGYGYTF
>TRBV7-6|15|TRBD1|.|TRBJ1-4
TGTGCCAGCAGCTTTACAGGGGGCCAAGGAGAAAAACTGTTTTTT
CASSFTGGQGEKLFF
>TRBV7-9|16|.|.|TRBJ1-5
TGTGCCAGCAGCTTAGGTGGCCTTTATAGCAATCAGCCCCAGCATTTT
CASSLGGLYSNQPQHF
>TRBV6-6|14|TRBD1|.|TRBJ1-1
TGTGCCAGCAGGCAAGGGGGCTCAGTGACTGAAGCTTTCTTT
CASRQGGSVTEAFF
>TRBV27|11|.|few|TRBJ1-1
TGTGCCACTCGGAGGGAGACTGAAGCTTTCTTT
CATRRETEAFF
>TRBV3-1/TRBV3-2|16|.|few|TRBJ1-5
TGTGCCAGCAGCCAACAAATGCCAGGGGTTAATCAGCCCCAGCATTTT
CASSQQMPGVNQPQHF
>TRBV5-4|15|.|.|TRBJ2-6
TGTGCCAGCAGCTCGAGAATTTCCGGGGCCAACGTCCTGACTTTC
CASSSRISGANVLTF
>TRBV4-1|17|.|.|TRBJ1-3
TGCGCCAGCAGCCAAGAAGGCGGGGAAGGGGCTGGAAACACCATATATTTT
CASSQEGGEGAGNTIYF